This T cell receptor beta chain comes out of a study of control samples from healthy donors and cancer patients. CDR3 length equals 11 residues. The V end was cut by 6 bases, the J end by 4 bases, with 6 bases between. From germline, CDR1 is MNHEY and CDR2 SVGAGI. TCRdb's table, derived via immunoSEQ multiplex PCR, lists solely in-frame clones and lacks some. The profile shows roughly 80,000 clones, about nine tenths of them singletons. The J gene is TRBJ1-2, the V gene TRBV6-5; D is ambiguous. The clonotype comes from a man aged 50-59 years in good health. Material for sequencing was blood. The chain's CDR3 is CASRQLYGYTF. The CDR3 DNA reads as TGTGCCAGCAGACAGCTCTATGGCTACACCTTC.